The 21 T cell receptor beta chains below come from one sample, sequenced in a study of OX40 agonist ivuxolimab in advanced cancers. The method behind the library was the immunoSEQ multiplex PCR assay. Held by TCRdb, this immuneACCESS table contains in-frame sequences only and omits some clones. Under half of the omission traces to an unresolved V gene where checked; the cause of the rest is unknown. The sample table records tens of thousands of clones; roughly 83% of these occur just once. Approximately 0.9% of the sample lies in the top ten. The sample consisted of CD4+ or CD8+ T cells sorted from blood, taken in a trial of the OX40 agonist ivuxolimab. Source of these receptors: an adult with an advanced solid tumor such as melanoma, head and neck, liver or kidney cancer.

This chain joins TRBV18 and TRBJ2-5; the match to TRBD2 covers 7 bases. The CDR3 totals 15 residues. CDR1 and CDR2 (germline): KGHSH, LQKENI. With 0 bases clipped from V and 0 bases from J, the junction kept 1 base outside the gene matches. In nucleotides, the CDR3 is TGTGCCAGCTCACCACCGGGGGGGAACCAAGAGACCCAGTACTTC. It translates to CASSPPGGNQETQYF.

The gene calls are TRBV4-3 and TRBJ2-3; TRBD2 aligns across 7 bases. The CDR3 is 14 amino acids. Germline CDR1 reads LGHNA; CDR2 reads YSLEER. J lost 6 bases, V lost 4 bases, and 7 bases had no gene match. CDR3 in amino acids: CASSPNGGWDTQYF. In nucleotides, the CDR3 is TGCGCCAGCAGCCCCAACGGGGGGTGGGATACGCAGTATTTT.

The genes are TRBV9 and TRBJ1-4; possibly TRBD1 for D (6 bases). Germline values: CDR1 SGDLS, CDR2 YYNGEE. V dropped 4 bases and J dropped 3 bases, with 16 bases sitting between them. This CDR3 contains 16 residues. The CDR3 DNA is TGTGCCAGCAGCCGGGAGGGGGATAGGGCTAATGAAAAACTGTTTTTT. Protein: CASSREGDRANEKLFF.

The chain employs TRBV6-5 and TRBJ1-6; 10 nucleotides align to TRBD1. CDR1 and CDR2 (germline): MNHEY, SVGAGI. V lost 5 bases to trimming and J lost 10 bases; unmatched junction nucleotides: 5. CDR3 length equals 14 residues. The CDR3 loop reads CASSPTGGGSPLHF. DNA for the CDR3: TGTGCCAGCAGTCCGACAGGGGGCGGCTCACCCCTCCACTTT.

The V gene is TRBV4-3, the J gene TRBJ2-5, with TRBD2 as a possible D gene (6 bases). Germline CDR1 LGHNA, CDR2 YSLEER. The germline V and J ends were trimmed by 1 base and 4 bases, with 10 bases remaining between them. This CDR3 has 14 residues. The chain's CDR3 is CASSQGVGGETQYF. In nucleotides, the CDR3 is TGCGCCAGCAGCCAAGGCGTGGGGGGAGAGACCCAGTACTTC.

A note on this clone: Other DNA sequences in this specimen translate into the identical CDR3. V and J are TRBV7-2 and TRBJ1-2, with a possible D match to TRBD1 (5 bases). There are 17 residues in the CDR3. Trimming cost V 5 bases and J 4 bases, with 23 bases left between them. Germline CDR1 SGHTA, CDR2 FQGNSA. The CDR3 here is CASSGQSGPGGGYGYTF. CDR3 bases: TGTGCCAGCAGCGGACAATCGGGGCCGGGCGGAGGCTATGGCTACACCTTC.

In this sample, this clone turned up once. The rearrangement joins TRBV2 to TRBJ2-3, with TRBD2 as a possible D gene (6 bases). Trimming took off 8 bases at V and 4 bases at J, with 13 bases between the two ends. The CDR3 covers 13 residues. CDR1 SNHLY and CDR2 FYNNEI come from the germline V gene. This chain's CDR3 is CASSPGEPDTQYF. DNA for the CDR3: TGTGCCAGCTCCCCGGGGGAGCCAGATACGCAGTATTTT.

Comments on this clone: Other nucleotide sequences in the sample specify the same CDR3. The rearrangement joins TRBV6-1 to TRBJ1-1; TRBD1 might be the D (6 bases). The length of the CDR3 is 13 residues. From germline, CDR1 is MNHNS and CDR2 SASEGT. Trimming pared 6 bases from V and 1 base from J, leaving 9 bases between. The CDR3 sequence: CASSETGNTEAFF. CDR3 DNA: TGTGCCAGCAGCGAGACAGGGAACACTGAAGCTTTCTTT.

In nucleotides, the CDR3 is TGTGCCAGTAGTATACGGCTCGGGGGATTAGGGAACACTGAAGCTTTCTTT. Protein product: CASSIRLGGLGNTEAFF. The chain carries TRBV19 and TRBJ1-1; a possible D gene is TRBD1 (5 bases). The CDR3 spans 17 residues. V lost 2 bases to trimming and J lost 1 base, with 17 bases between them. The germline gives CDR1 LNHDA, CDR2 SQIVND (reference sequence).

V and J are TRBV5-5 and TRBJ2-1; the D is unclear. The CDR3 length is 13 residues. V shed 1 base and J shed 4 bases, with 6 bases lying between them. Germline-derived CDR1 and CDR2 are SGHKS and YYEKEE (reference sequence). CDR3: CASSLFSYNEQFF. The CDR3 coding sequence is TGTGCCAGCAGCTTGTTCAGTTACAATGAGCAGTTCTTC.

V and J are TRBV30 and TRBJ2-3; no firm D call. The germline V gene encodes CDR1 GTSNPN and CDR2 SVGIG (reference sequence). V was cut by 2 bases and J by 8 bases, with 11 bases left in between. The CDR3 has 12 amino acids. The CDR3 here is CAWSRMLATQYF. The CDR3 nucleotides are TGTGCCTGGAGTAGAATGCTCGCTACGCAGTATTTT.

The rearrangement joins TRBV23-1 to TRBJ1-3; no definite D call. TRBV23-1 is recorded as an ORF, its role being uncertain. Trimming left V 2 bases short and J 0 bases short, with 5 bases between. CDR3 length equals 14 residues. This chain's CDR3 is CASSQITSGNTIYF. CDR3 DNA: TGCGCCAGCAGTCAAATAACCTCTGGAAACACCATATATTTT.

The CDR3 DNA follows: TGTGCCAGCAGCGCCAGGGTGTTGAGCACTGAAGCTTTCTTT. Its protein is CASSARVLSTEAFF. The chain employs TRBV7-9 and TRBJ1-1, with D possibly being TRBD1 (5 bases). Germline V lookup: CDR1 SEHNR, CDR2 FQNEAQ (reference sequence). This CDR3 spans 14 amino acids. The germline V and J ends were trimmed by 5 bases and 4 bases, with 14 bases remaining between them.

V gene TRBV7-2 combines with J gene TRBJ2-1; 8 bases fit TRBD2. Germline assignment: CDR1 SGHTA and CDR2 FQGNSA. V lost 7 bases, J lost 8 bases, and 16 bases stayed unmatched. The CDR3 contains 16 residues. In DNA form, the CDR3 reads TGTGCCAGCACCAAACCTCTGCGGGGGGCCGGGCATGAGCAGTTCTTC. Translation gives CASTKPLRGAGHEQFF.

The chain has TRBV27 and TRBJ1-5; D is perhaps TRBD1 (5 bases). This CDR3 has 16 amino acids. CDR1 MNHEY and CDR2 SMNVEV come from the germline V gene (reference sequence). V was cut by 4 bases and J by 2 bases, with 15 bases left in between. The CDR3 DNA follows: TGTGCCAGCAGTTCCGGGCAGGGTGTGGGCAATCAGCCCCAGCATTTT. Translating it yields CASSSGQGVGNQPQHF.

V is TRBV30 and J is TRBJ2-7, with TRBD2 identical over 7 bases. V dropped 5 bases and J dropped 5; count of bases not matched to a gene: 12. The CDR3 is 14 residues long. Germline CDR1 reads GTSNPN; CDR2 reads SVGIG (reference sequence). The CDR3 region is CAWLPWGGRDEQYF. DNA of the CDR3: TGTGCCTGGCTCCCATGGGGGGGAAGGGACGAGCAGTACTTC.

V gene TRBV30 combines with J gene TRBJ1-3; D is undetermined. Trimming stripped 0 bases from V and 8 bases from J, with 11 bases between. The CDR3 length is 13 residues. Germline loops: CDR1 GTSNPN, CDR2 SVGIG (reference sequence). This CDR3 reads CAWSVLSSYTIYF. DNA of the CDR3: TGTGCCTGGAGTGTACTAAGTAGTTACACCATATATTTT.

V is TRBV11-2 and J is TRBJ2-1; 8 bases map to TRBD2. The V gene's germline CDR1 is SGHAT and CDR2 FQNNGV. The CDR3 has 14 amino acids. Trimming removed 6 bases from V and 8 bases from J; junction bases left unmatched: 9. CDR3 sequence (DNA): TGTGCCAGCAGAACCACCGGGACTAGTTATGAGCAGTTCTTC. Amino acids: CASRTTGTSYEQFF.

The chain links TRBV10-2 to TRBJ2-4, with 11 positions matching TRBD2. The germline V gene has CDR1 WSHSY and CDR2 SAAADI. The CDR3 is made up of 16 amino acids. Trimming at V came to 2 bases and at J to 1 base, leaving 1 base not matched to a gene. The CDR3 nucleotides read TGCGCCAGCAGTGAGCCTAGCGGGGGGGCCAAAAACATTCAGTACTTC. This sequence encodes CASSEPSGGAKNIQYF.

CDR3 residues: CASSQTSGAYNEQFF. The CDR3 coding sequence is TGCGCCAGCAGCCAAACTAGCGGGGCCTACAATGAGCAGTTCTTC. The V gene is TRBV5-1, the J gene TRBJ2-1; 10 nucleotides align to TRBD2. This CDR3 has 15 amino acids. Trimming took 4 bases from V and 2 from J; bases not matched to a gene: 3. Germline lookup yields CDR1 SGHRS and CDR2 YFSETQ.

The genes are TRBV9 and TRBJ1-2; maybe TRBD1 (6 bases). The germline V gene encodes CDR1 SGDLS and CDR2 YYNGEE. V was pared by 1 base and J by 5 bases, with 9 bases between. This CDR3 has 13 amino acids. This CDR3 reads CASSVPGAYGYTF. The CDR3 coding sequence is TGTGCCAGCAGCGTACCGGGGGCGTATGGCTACACCTTC. The variable domain in full, completed from reference TRBV9 and TRBJ1-2, reads DSGVTQTPKHLITATGQRVTLRCSPRSGDLSVYWYQQSLDQGLQFLIQYYNGEERAKGNILERFSAQQFPDLHSELNLSSLELGDSALYFCASSVPGAYGYTFGSGTRLTVV.